The sequence of this T cell receptor beta chain was determined in a study of tumor-infiltrating lymphocytes in primary liver carcinoma. Whole-study findings and limits: Compared with blood, tumor repertoires held significantly more in their top 250 clones.

Germline V CDR1 and CDR2: SGHNT, YENEEA. The CDR3 runs to 13 residues. Production of TCR beta cDNA used roughly 0.55 ug total RNA together with a constant-region primer. For TCR beta, libraries were produced by three nested multiplex PCR rounds using slightly modified ARM-PCR. Investigators reported that the first two PCR rounds, at around 10 cycles each, used TRBV1-TRBV30 forward primers with a C-beta reverse primer. MiXCR, applied by TCRdb to the multiplex PCR reads, yields one record per CDR3 protein. The sample comprises tens of thousands of distinct CDR3 sequences, over 65% of which are singletons, and under 20% rests with the top ten. In this sample, this clonotype turned up once. Its antigen is not identified. An end of the junction differs from the germline gene, which may be a read error. Scientists recovered RNA and DNA together from roughly 20-30 mg of unsorted bulk tissue.

The sequence was collected from a man in his forties with primary liver carcinoma and hepatitis B virus infection. The chain is built from TRBV11-3 and TRBJ2-3; perhaps D is TRBD1 or TRBD2 (6 bases each). The sample was liver tumor tissue from sampling region 4. The subset here: tumor region T4, right-lateral pole. This CDR3 reads CTSSLGGTVTQYF. The CDR3, as DNA: TGTACCAGCAGCTTGGGGGGCACCGTTACGCAGTATTTT.